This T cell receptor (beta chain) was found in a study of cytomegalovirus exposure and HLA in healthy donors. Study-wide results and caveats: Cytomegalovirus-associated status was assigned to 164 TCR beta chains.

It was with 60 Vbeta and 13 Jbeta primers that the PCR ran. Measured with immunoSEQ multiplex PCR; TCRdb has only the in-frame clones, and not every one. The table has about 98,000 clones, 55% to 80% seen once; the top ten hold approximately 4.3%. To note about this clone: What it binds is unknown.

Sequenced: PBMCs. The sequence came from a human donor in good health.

The CDR3 bases are TGTGCCAGCAGCCAAGGGGTGGGACAGGGGGATAATGAAAAACTGTTTTTT. Its protein is CASSQGVGQGDNEKLFF. The rearrangement joins TRBV4-2 to TRBJ1-4; 11 positions agree with TRBD1. Unmatched junction bases numbered 5, after V lost 1 base and J lost 4 bases. The CDR3 has 17 residues. Looked up from germline, CDR1 is LGHNA and CDR2 is YNFKEQ.